A selection of T cell receptor beta chains follows, all from one sample in a study of cytomegalovirus exposure and HLA in healthy donors. Libraries were prepared by immunoSEQ multiplex PCR; TCRdb keeps only in-frame clonotypes and omits some of them. The sample lists about 160,000 clones, around four fifths seen once, with 1.4% in the top ten. The sample taken for sequencing was PBMCs. These receptor sequences come from a young woman in good health and CMV-seronegative. Both conserved end residues are part of each CDR3. A D gene is named only where the DNA matches it firmly. Only some rows state a clone size, as once, few, many or a class for expanded clones.

cdr3_aa: CASSSFDRGQNSPLHF; cdr3_nt: TGCGCCAGCAGCTCATTCGACAGGGGTCAAAATTCACCCCTCCACTTT; j_call: TRBJ1-6; d_call: TRBD1; clone_size: NA; v_call: TRBV5-1
cdr3_aa: CASSIFPGQGRGEQYF; cdr3_nt: TGTGCCAGTAGTATATTTCCGGGACAGGGGAGGGGAGAGCAGTACTTC; j_call: TRBJ2-7; d_call: TRBD1; clone_size: once; v_call: TRBV19
cdr3_aa: CAGDRDRTEAFF; cdr3_nt: TGTGCCGGGGACAGGGACCGAACTGAAGCTTTCTTT; j_call: TRBJ1-1; d_call: TRBD1; clone_size: NA; v_call: TRBV30
cdr3_aa: CAWSEASSPLHF; cdr3_nt: TGTGCCTGGAGTGAAGCTAGCTCACCCCTCCACTTT; j_call: TRBJ1-6; d_call: NA; clone_size: NA; v_call: TRBV30
cdr3_aa: CASSVGGGETQYF; cdr3_nt: TGTGCCAGCAGCGTAGGAGGGGGCGAGACCCAGTACTTC; j_call: TRBJ2-5; d_call: TRBD1; clone_size: NA; v_call: TRBV9
cdr3_aa: CASSPRQGKEAFF; cdr3_nt: TGTGCCAGCAGTCCAAGACAGGGGAAAGAAGCTTTCTTT; j_call: TRBJ1-1; d_call: TRBD1; clone_size: once; v_call: TRBV6-5
cdr3_aa: CASSWLALGEQFF; cdr3_nt: TGTGCCAGCAGTTGGCTAGCTCTGGGTGAGCAGTTCTTC; j_call: TRBJ2-1; d_call: NA; clone_size: NA; v_call: TRBV27
cdr3_aa: CASSLDSSYEQYF; cdr3_nt: TGTGCCAGCAGTTTGGACAGCTCCTACGAGCAGTACTTC; j_call: TRBJ2-7; d_call: NA; clone_size: NA; v_call: TRBV2
cdr3_aa: CAISTSASTGELFF; cdr3_nt: TGTGCCATCAGTACTAGCGCCAGCACCGGGGAGCTGTTTTTT; j_call: TRBJ2-2; d_call: TRBD2; clone_size: NA; v_call: TRBV10-3
cdr3_aa: CASNQRVDREENNSPLHF; cdr3_nt: TGCGCCAGCAACCAAAGAGTGGACAGGGAGGAAAATAATTCACCCCTCCACTTT; j_call: TRBJ1-6; d_call: TRBD1; clone_size: NA; v_call: TRBV4-1
cdr3_aa: CASSRLQGPGNTIYF; cdr3_nt: TGCGCCAGCAGCCGCCTCCAGGGTCCTGGAAACACCATATATTTT; j_call: TRBJ1-3; d_call: NA; clone_size: NA; v_call: TRBV4-1
cdr3_aa: CASSQFPGQGVEQYF; cdr3_nt: TGTGCCAGCAGCCAATTCCCGGGACAGGGCGTCGAGCAGTACTTC; j_call: TRBJ2-7; d_call: TRBD1; clone_size: NA; v_call: TRBV4-2
cdr3_aa: CASSFFIGQANTEAFF; cdr3_nt: TGTGCCAGCAGCTTCTTCATCGGACAGGCGAACACTGAAGCCTTCTTT; j_call: TRBJ1-1; d_call: TRBD1; clone_size: once; v_call: TRBV7-8
cdr3_aa: CASSSHRDNEQFF; cdr3_nt: TGTGCCAGCAGCTCTCACCGGGACAATGAGCAGTTCTTC; j_call: TRBJ2-1; d_call: NA; clone_size: NA; v_call: TRBV11-3
cdr3_aa: CASSEPGFHEKLFF; cdr3_nt: TGTGCCAGCAGTGAGCCCGGGTTTCACGAAAAACTGTTTTTT; j_call: TRBJ1-4; d_call: NA; clone_size: few; v_call: TRBV6-1
cdr3_aa: CASSLMGQSKHTDTQYF; cdr3_nt: TGTGCCAGCAGCTTGATGGGACAGTCCAAACACACAGATACGCAGTATTTT; j_call: TRBJ2-3; d_call: TRBD1; clone_size: NA; v_call: TRBV5-4
cdr3_aa: CASSDEGAEGYTF; cdr3_nt: TGTGCCAGCAGTGACGAGGGGGCGGAGGGCTACACCTTC; j_call: TRBJ1-2; d_call: TRBD1; clone_size: NA; v_call: TRBV25-1
cdr3_aa: CASRGDYSTDTQYF; cdr3_nt: TGCGCCAGCAGGGGGGACTATAGCACAGATACGCAGTATTTT; j_call: TRBJ2-3; d_call: TRBD2; clone_size: NA; v_call: TRBV10-2
cdr3_aa: CASSLLAGVYNEQFF; cdr3_nt: TGTGCCAGCAGCCTCCTAGCGGGGGTCTACAATGAGCAGTTCTTC; j_call: TRBJ2-1; d_call: TRBD2; clone_size: once; v_call: TRBV5-5
cdr3_aa: CASRRLEIYEQYF; cdr3_nt: TGTGCCAGCAGAAGGCTGGAGATCTACGAGCAGTACTTC; j_call: TRBJ2-7; d_call: NA; clone_size: NA; v_call: TRBV6-1
cdr3_aa: CASSSRTGWEQFF; cdr3_nt: TGTGCCAGCAGCTCCAGGACGGGATGGGAGCAGTTCTTC; j_call: TRBJ2-1; d_call: NA; clone_size: NA; v_call: TRBV7-9
cdr3_aa: CSVGNGVFEQYF; cdr3_nt: TGCAGCGTGGGCAACGGGGTCTTCGAGCAGTACTTC; j_call: TRBJ2-7; d_call: NA; clone_size: NA; v_call: TRBV29-1
cdr3_aa: CASSRDNQPQHF; cdr3_nt: TGTGCCAGCAGCCGGGATAATCAGCCCCAGCATTTT; j_call: TRBJ1-5; d_call: NA; clone_size: NA; v_call: TRBV7-9
cdr3_aa: CASSRLAGGPGSYNEQFF; cdr3_nt: TGTGCCAGTAGTAGACTAGCGGGGGGGCCAGGCTCCTACAATGAGCAGTTCTTC; j_call: TRBJ2-1; d_call: TRBD2; clone_size: NA; v_call: TRBV19
cdr3_aa: CARSRQGAHQPQHF; cdr3_nt: TGTGCCAGAAGCCGACAGGGGGCACATCAGCCCCAGCATTTT; j_call: TRBJ1-5; d_call: TRBD1; clone_size: NA; v_call: TRBV5-3
cdr3_aa: CAWSVPQSNQPQHF; cdr3_nt: TGTGCCTGGAGCGTCCCACAGAGCAATCAGCCCCAGCATTTT; j_call: TRBJ1-5; d_call: NA; clone_size: few; v_call: TRBV30
cdr3_aa: CASSVTGGTGELFF; cdr3_nt: TGTGCCAGCAGCGTAACCGGCGGTACCGGGGAGCTGTTTTTT; j_call: TRBJ2-2; d_call: NA; clone_size: once; v_call: TRBV9
cdr3_aa: CASTPQSSGNTIYF; cdr3_nt: TGTGCCAGCACCCCACAGAGCTCTGGAAACACCATATATTTT; j_call: TRBJ1-3; d_call: NA; clone_size: NA; v_call: TRBV28